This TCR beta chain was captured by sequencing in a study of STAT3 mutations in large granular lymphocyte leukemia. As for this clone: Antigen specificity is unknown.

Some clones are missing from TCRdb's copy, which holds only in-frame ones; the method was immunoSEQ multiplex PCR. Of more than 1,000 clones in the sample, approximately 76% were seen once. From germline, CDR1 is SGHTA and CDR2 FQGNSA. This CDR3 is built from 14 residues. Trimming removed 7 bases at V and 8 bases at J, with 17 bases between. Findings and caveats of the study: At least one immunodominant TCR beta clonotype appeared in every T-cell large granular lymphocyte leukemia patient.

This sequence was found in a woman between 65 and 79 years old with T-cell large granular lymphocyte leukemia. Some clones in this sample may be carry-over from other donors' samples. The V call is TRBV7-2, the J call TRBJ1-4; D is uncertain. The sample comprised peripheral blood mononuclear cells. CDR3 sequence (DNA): TGTGCCAGCACCAATCCCCCCAGAGGGGAAAAACTGTTTTTT. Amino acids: CASTNPPRGEKLFF.